The 11 T cell receptor beta chains below were found in one sample sequenced in a study of control samples from healthy donors and cancer patients. Measured with immunoSEQ multiplex PCR; TCRdb has only the in-frame clones, and not every one. The sample has 70,000 to 95,000 clones, approximately 89% seen once. Sequenced: blood. Every receptor here comes from a woman aged 30 to 39 in good health.

This clone appeared a single time. V gene TRBV18 combines with J gene TRBJ1-1, with TRBD1 identical over 7 bases. The CDR3 has 15 amino acids. The germline V gene has CDR1 KGHSH and CDR2 LQKENI. After removal of 8 bases from V and 1 base from J, the junction contained 10 bases not matched to a gene. CDR3 sequence reads: CASPNPGQRNTEAFF. CDR3 in DNA: TGTGCCAGCCCAAATCCGGGACAGAGGAACACTGAAGCTTTCTTT.

This clone was seen a single time. The chain employs TRBV11-2 and TRBJ1-1; 8 bases agree with TRBD1. The CDR3 length is 14 residues. Per the germline V gene, CDR1 is SGHAT and CDR2 is FQNNGV. The J segment lost 5 bases and the V segment lost 5 bases, leaving 7 bases of the junction unmatched. CDR3 loop: CASSPGQGWTEAFF. CDR3 sequence (DNA): TGTGCCAGCAGCCCAGGACAGGGATGGACTGAAGCTTTCTTT.

This rearrangement joins TRBV3-1 (or the pseudogene TRBV3-2) to TRBJ1-2, with TRBD1 matching 9 bases. CDR1 LGHDT and CDR2 YNNKEL come from the germline V gene (reference sequence). The trim removed 3 bases at V and 1 base at J, leaving 3 bases unmatched. The CDR3 length is 15 residues. For the CDR3, the DNA is TGTGCCAGCAGCCAGATGACAGGGGGTAACTATGGCTACACCTTC. It translates to CASSQMTGGNYGYTF.

V usage is TRBV9 and J usage is TRBJ2-2, with 7 positions matching TRBD1. The CDR3 has 16 residues. Germline loops: CDR1 SGDLS, CDR2 YYNGEE. Trimming removed 1 base from V and 0 bases from J; junction bases left unmatched: 3. CDR3 bases: TGTGCCAGCAGCGTATCTGGGACAGCGAACACCGGGGAGCTGTTTTTT. It yields the protein CASSVSGTANTGELFF.

V and J are TRBV7-9 and TRBJ1-4; 8 bases fit TRBD1. Per germline, CDR1 SEHNR and CDR2 FQNEAQ (reference sequence). This CDR3 is 15 amino acids long. With V trimmed by 2 bases and J by 5 bases, 4 bases remained unmatched. For the CDR3, the DNA is TGTGCCAGCAGCTTAAACAGGGGGTTCAATGAAAAACTGTTTTTT. This sequence encodes CASSLNRGFNEKLFF.

The rearrangement uses TRBV30 and TRBJ1-2; possibly TRBD1 for D (6 bases). Germline V CDR1 and CDR2: GTSNPN, SVGIG (reference sequence). The CDR3 is 11 residues long. DNA for the CDR3: TGTGCTGGACAGCGGGTCTTAGGCTACACCTTC. Amino acids: CAGQRVLGYTF.

This clone appeared once. The CDR3 loop reads CASSVGAGTGNTIYF. The DNA of the CDR3 is TGTGCCAGCAGCGTAGGAGCCGGGACTGGAAACACCATATATTTT. The gene calls are TRBV9 and TRBJ1-3; unclear D gene. CDR3 size: 15 residues. The germline gives CDR1 SGDLS, CDR2 YYNGEE. V was shortened by 0 bases and J by 2 bases, with 9 bases between the two germline ends.

V gene TRBV28 combines with J gene TRBJ1-1, with 9 bases that match TRBD1. Germline V CDR1 and CDR2: MDHEN, SYDVKM. Unmatched junction bases numbered 5, after V lost 6 bases and J lost 6 bases. CDR3 length equals 13 residues. CDR3 loop: CASSSGQGPEAFF. The CDR3 nucleotides read TGTGCCAGCAGCTCGGGACAGGGCCCTGAAGCTTTCTTT.

The rearrangement joins TRBV6-5 to TRBJ2-3, with D maybe TRBD1 (5 bases). The CDR3 length is 15 residues. In germline, CDR1 is MNHEY, CDR2 SVGAGI. V gave up 7 bases and J gave up 3 bases, with 17 bases separating them. The CDR3 loop reads CASTSSRVGTDTQYF. The CDR3 coding sequence is TGTGCCAGCACCTCCAGCAGGGTTGGGACAGATACGCAGTATTTT.

The rearrangement links TRBV7-8 to TRBJ1-4, with 9 bases matching TRBD1. This CDR3 is 15 amino acids long. V trimming: 5 bases; J trimming: 3 bases; junction bases outside the gene matches: 4. Germline V gene sequence: CDR1 SGHVS, CDR2 FQNEAQ. In nucleotides, the CDR3 is TGTGCCAGCAGCCTCAGGACAGGGGCTAATGAAAAACTGTTTTTT. Protein sequence: CASSLRTGANEKLFF.

The rearrangement links TRBV27 to TRBJ2-1; a possible D gene is TRBD2 (6 bases). Trimming cost V 2 bases and J 2 bases, with 13 bases left between them. Germline-derived CDR1 and CDR2 are MNHEY and SMNVEV (reference sequence). The CDR3 runs 16 residues. The CDR3 sequence is CASSLGLLPPYNEQFF. The CDR3 DNA follows: TGTGCCAGCAGTTTAGGACTACTCCCTCCCTACAATGAGCAGTTCTTC.